This TCR beta chain was sequenced during a study of cytomegalovirus exposure and HLA in healthy donors. The PCR was carried out with 60 Vbeta primers and 13 Jbeta primers. Libraries were prepared by immunoSEQ multiplex PCR; TCRdb keeps only in-frame clonotypes and omits some of them. In the table there are more than 90,000 clones, about two thirds of which are singletons. The CDR3 extends over 15 amino acids. J is TRBJ2-5 and V is TRBV21-1; the DNA was not compared with TRBD2, the D call given in the table. TRBV21-1 is an annotated pseudogene. Sequencing input: PBMCs. The source of this sequence is a man aged 25 to 40 in good health and CMV-seropositive. The CDR3 DNA sequence: TGTGCCAGCAGCAAAAAGGCGGCTGACCAAGAGACCCAGTACTTC. As protein: CASSKKAADQETQYF.